This T cell receptor beta chain was retrieved from a study of blood T cells in healthy people across ages. On this clonotype itself: A read error may account for a junction end that differs from germline.

This CDR3 is built from 12 residues. For the second PCR, which ran for about 7 to 11 cycles, a sample-barcoded 5' primer and a J-beta primer mix were used. MiXCR, run by TCRdb on the 5' RACE reads, gives a single entry per CDR3 protein. This repertoire shows about 2 million distinct CDR3 sequences, around half found once; its top ten account for over 2%. This sequence originates from a woman in her thirties or forties in good health. This chain joins TRBV12-3 or TRBV12-4 and TRBJ1-2; D gene unclear. The sample consisted of blood. The CDR3 spells CASSLVTSGYTF. In nucleotides, the CDR3 is TGTGCCAGCAGCTTAGTAACGAGTGGCTACACCTTC.